This T cell receptor (beta chain) was retrieved from a study of Ad26.COV2.S vaccination and SARS-CoV-2 variants. About the research overall: Donor was one of the participants in the Ad26.COV2.S arm of the COV1001 trial.

TCRdb's copy holds only in-frame clones and misses some; the assay was immunoSEQ multiplex PCR. The profile shows about 390,000 clones, roughly nine tenths of them singletons. Treatment noted: about 20 received Ad26.COV2.S at low or high dose, single or two shots; a few received placebo; per-sample allocation not given. The investigators took samples on day 63 after the first vaccine or placebo injection. The CDR3 spans 14 residues. Trimming removed 1 base at V and 3 bases at J, with 10 bases between. The germline V gene encodes CDR1 SGHTA and CDR2 FQGNSA. The chain couples TRBV7-2 to TRBJ2-7; no clear D gene. This TCR was sampled from a person aged 18-65 years who received the Ad26.COV2.S COVID-19 vaccine or a placebo. The sample consisted of peripheral blood, taken in a trial of Ad26.COV2.S vaccine versus placebo. CDR3 residues: CASSLGLNNYEQYF. CDR3 sequence (DNA): TGTGCCAGCAGCTTAGGTCTGAATAACTACGAGCAGTACTTC.